This TCR beta chain was sequenced in a study of T cell repertoires in cytomegalovirus infection (dated by TCRdb to the late 2010s). For context, the study as a whole: Donor HLA type was relevant to the analysis, because carriage of CMV infection together with the matching HLA type was indicated by public TCR beta signatures. What the work shows at the level of the full study, not this receptor alone: Cumulative frequency of public TCR beta family members discriminated carriers of CMV infection plus the relevant HLA type in this cohort and an independent approximately 400-donor cohort. The ex vivo response was dominated by HLA-C-restricted CMV-specific TCR beta clonotypes, which also provided the single most frequent clonotype in two of eight donors.

This clonotype was detected only a few times. Its antigen remains undetermined. There are no base qualities to consult, and no much larger clone falls within one base. Sequencing took place on an Illumina HiSeq 1500. Through fastp at Q25 and MiXCR, TCRdb rebuilt clones from the public reads, retaining in-frame beta chains. All rows with the same CDR3 protein become a single entry with the most common DNA and genes. This sample comprises about 360,000 distinct CDR3 sequences, 15% to 20% of them detected only once. 8.5% to 10% of the sample rests with the top ten. V lost 3 bases and J lost 7 bases, and the count of bases not matched to a germline gene is 8. The CDR3 contains 15 residues, cysteine and phenylalanine counted. Of all the DNA, just the CDR3 is kept, 45 bases in frame from base 1. The germline V gene specifies LGHNT as CDR1 and FRNRAP as CDR2.

Rearrangement joined TRBV12-5 to TRBJ2-1, and TRBD2 matches 8 of the central bases. The source is a human donor in good health (CMV status not recorded). Some clones in this sample may be carry-over from other donors' samples. Sequencing was done on a sample of PBMCs. The CDR3 reads as follows: CASGLLAGGGNEQFF. Here is the DNA: TGTGCTAGTGGTTTATTGGCGGGAGGTGGAAATGAGCAGTTCTTC.